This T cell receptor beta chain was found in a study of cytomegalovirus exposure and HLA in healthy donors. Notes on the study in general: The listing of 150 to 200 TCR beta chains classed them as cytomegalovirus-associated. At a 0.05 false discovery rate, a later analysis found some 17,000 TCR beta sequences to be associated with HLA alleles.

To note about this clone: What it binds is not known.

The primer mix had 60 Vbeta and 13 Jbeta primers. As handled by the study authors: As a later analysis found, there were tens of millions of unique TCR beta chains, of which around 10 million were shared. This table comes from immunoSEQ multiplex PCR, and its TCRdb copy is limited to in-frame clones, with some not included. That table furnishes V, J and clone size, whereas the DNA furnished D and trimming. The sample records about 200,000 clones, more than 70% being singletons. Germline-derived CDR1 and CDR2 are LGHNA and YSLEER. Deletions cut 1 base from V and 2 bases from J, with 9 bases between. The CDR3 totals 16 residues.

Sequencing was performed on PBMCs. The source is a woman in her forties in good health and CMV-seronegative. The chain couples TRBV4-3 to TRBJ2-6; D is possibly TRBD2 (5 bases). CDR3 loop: CASSQGDGTGANVLTF. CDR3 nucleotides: TGCGCCAGCAGCCAAGGCGACGGGACTGGGGCCAACGTCCTGACTTTC.